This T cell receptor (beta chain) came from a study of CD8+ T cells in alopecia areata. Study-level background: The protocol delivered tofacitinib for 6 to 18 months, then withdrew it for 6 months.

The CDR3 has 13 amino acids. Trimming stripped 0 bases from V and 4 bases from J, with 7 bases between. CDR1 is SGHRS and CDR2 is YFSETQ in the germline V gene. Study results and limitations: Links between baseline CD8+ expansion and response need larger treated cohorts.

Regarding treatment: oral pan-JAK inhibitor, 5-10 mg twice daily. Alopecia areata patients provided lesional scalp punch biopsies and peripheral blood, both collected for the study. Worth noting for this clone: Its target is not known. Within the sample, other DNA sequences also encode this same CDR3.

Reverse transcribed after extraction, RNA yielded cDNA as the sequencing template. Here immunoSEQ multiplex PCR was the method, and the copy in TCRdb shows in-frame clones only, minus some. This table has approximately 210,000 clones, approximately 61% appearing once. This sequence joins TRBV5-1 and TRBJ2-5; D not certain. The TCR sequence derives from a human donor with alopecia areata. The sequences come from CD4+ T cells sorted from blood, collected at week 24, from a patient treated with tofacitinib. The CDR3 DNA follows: TGCGCCAGCAGCTTGGGCTCCGGAGAGACCCAGTACTTC. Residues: CASSLGSGETQYF.